This TCR beta chain was found in a study of T cells after yellow fever vaccination. Whole-study findings and limits: Post-booster repertoires again held most primary-vaccination clones (96% CD4, about 88% CD8). Clonotype sharing between CD4 and CD8 compartments was small. Peak timing came faster in the weaker secondary response, day 5 versus 15.

This clonotype was counted a few times. The target antigen is unknown. They built TCR cDNA with 5'RACE template switching, a step that put in a universal primer site and UMIs. Via MiXCR, TCRdb re-called the 5' RACE reads, giving one row per CDR3 protein. The table has 300,000 to 400,000 distinct CDR3 sequences, roughly 8.6% seen once; the top ten hold approximately 15%. The germline V and J ends were trimmed by 2 bases and 1 base, with 11 bases remaining between them. This CDR3 region has 14 residues. Germline-derived CDR1 and CDR2 are DFQATT and SNEGSKA (reference sequence). This clonotype was sampled from a man between 18 and 29 years old who received the YFV17D yellow fever vaccine. V gene TRBV20-1 combines with J gene TRBJ1-1; D possibly corresponds to TRBD1 (5 bases). This material consisted of PBMCs, taken about 41 days after the first yellow fever vaccination. The CDR3 sequence: CSARSRRGNTEAFF. The CDR3 bases are TGCAGTGCTAGATCTAGGAGGGGGAACACTGAAGCTTTCTTT.